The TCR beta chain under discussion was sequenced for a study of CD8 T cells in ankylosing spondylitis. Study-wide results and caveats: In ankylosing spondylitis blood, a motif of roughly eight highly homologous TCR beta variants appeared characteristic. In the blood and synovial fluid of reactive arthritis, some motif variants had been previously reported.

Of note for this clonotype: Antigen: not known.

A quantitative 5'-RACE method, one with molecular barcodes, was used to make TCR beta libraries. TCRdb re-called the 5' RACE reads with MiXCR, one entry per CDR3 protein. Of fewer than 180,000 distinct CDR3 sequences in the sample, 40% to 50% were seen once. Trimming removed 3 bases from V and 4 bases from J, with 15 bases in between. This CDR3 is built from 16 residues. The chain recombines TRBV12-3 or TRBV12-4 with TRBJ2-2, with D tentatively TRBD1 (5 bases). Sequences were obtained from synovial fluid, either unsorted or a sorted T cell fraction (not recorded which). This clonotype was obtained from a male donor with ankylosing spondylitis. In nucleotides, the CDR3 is TGTGCCAGCAGTTTGGTTGGGGCTTACTTCACCGGGGAGCTGTTTTTT. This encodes CASSLVGAYFTGELFF.